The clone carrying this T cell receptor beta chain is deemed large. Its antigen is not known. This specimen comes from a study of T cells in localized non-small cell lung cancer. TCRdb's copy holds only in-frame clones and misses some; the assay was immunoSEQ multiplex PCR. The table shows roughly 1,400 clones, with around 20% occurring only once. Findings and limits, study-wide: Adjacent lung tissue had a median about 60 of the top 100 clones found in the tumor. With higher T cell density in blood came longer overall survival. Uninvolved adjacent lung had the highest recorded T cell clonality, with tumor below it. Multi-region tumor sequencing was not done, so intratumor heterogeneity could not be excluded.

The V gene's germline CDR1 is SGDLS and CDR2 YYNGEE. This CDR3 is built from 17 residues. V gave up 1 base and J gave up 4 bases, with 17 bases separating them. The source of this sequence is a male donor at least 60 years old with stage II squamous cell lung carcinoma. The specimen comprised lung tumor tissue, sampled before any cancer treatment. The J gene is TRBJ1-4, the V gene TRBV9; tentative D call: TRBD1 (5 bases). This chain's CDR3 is CASSVRQGTPFNEKLFF. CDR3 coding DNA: TGTGCCAGCAGCGTACGCCAGGGTACTCCTTTTAATGAAAAACTGTTTTTT.